A selection of T cell receptor beta chains follows, all from one sample in a study of cytomegalovirus exposure and HLA in healthy donors. Sequenced by immunoSEQ multiplex PCR; TCRdb stores in-frame clones only, minus some. The sample yields about 150,000 clones, over 75% seen once. The specimen sequenced was PBMCs. These receptors all stem from a woman under 40 in good health and CMV-seronegative. Each CDR3 is given with its conserved first and last residue. Fields, in order: clone size, J gene, V gene, D gene, CDR3 DNA, CDR3 protein. The D gene is left open where the match is weak. Size is omitted from some rows. Given values are once, few, many or a class for expanded clones.

few TRBJ1-5 TRBV6-6 - TGTGCCTCCGAGGGACACAGCCTAATATGGGAGTTT CASEGHSLIWEF
- TRBJ2-6 TRBV9 - TGTGCCAGCAGCGTAGCTGCGGGGTATGGGGCCAACGTCCTGACTTTC CASSVAAGYGANVLTF
- TRBJ1-4 TRBV6-1 - TGTGCCAGCACCTACAGGGAAGATGAAAAACTGTTTTTT CASTYREDEKLFF
once TRBJ2-7 TRBV6-1 - TGTGCCAGCAGTAGAGACACAGGTTACGAGCAGTACTTC CASSRDTGYEQYF
- TRBJ1-2 TRBV19 - TGTGCCAGTCATACAGGGACCCATGGCTACACCTTC CASHTGTHGYTF
once TRBJ2-7 TRBV28 TRBD2 TGTGCCAGCAGTTTAGTTTTAGTAGCGGGAGGGTACGAGCAGTACTTC CASSLVLVAGGYEQYF
- TRBJ2-2 TRBV18 TRBD2 TGTGCCAGCTCACCTGGCGGGGGTGACACCGGGGAGCTGTTTTTT CASSPGGGDTGELFF
- TRBJ2-6 TRBV19 TRBD1 TGTGCCAGTAGTAGGACAGGGACTGGGGCCAACGTCCTGACTTTC CASSRTGTGANVLTF
- TRBJ2-7 TRBV19 TRBD1 TGTGCCAGTAGCCCAGGGGGCTACGAGCAGTACTTC CASSPGGYEQYF
- TRBJ1-1 TRBV6-6 - TGTGCCAGCAGCCTATACACAGGGCGGAACACTGAAGCTTTCTTT CASSLYTGRNTEAFF
- TRBJ1-2 TRBV18 TRBD1 TGTGCCAGCTCACCTGGGGACAGTGACTATGGCTACACCTTC CASSPGDSDYGYTF
few TRBJ1-1 TRBV10-2 - TGCGCCAGCAGTGAGACCCGGGGGGGTAAGAGCTCAGCTTTCTTT CASSETRGGKSSAFF